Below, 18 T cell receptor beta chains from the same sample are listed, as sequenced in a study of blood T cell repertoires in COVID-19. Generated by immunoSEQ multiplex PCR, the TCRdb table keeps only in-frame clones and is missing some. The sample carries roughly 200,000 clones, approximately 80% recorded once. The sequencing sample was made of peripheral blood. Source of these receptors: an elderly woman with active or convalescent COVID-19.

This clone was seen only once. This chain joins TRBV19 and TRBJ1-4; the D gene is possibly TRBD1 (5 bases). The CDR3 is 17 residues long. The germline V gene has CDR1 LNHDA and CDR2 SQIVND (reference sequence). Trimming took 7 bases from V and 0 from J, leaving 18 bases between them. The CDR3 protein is CASTPAGIPATNEKLFF. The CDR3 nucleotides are TGTGCCAGTACCCCCGCAGGGATCCCTGCAACTAATGAAAAACTGTTTTTT.

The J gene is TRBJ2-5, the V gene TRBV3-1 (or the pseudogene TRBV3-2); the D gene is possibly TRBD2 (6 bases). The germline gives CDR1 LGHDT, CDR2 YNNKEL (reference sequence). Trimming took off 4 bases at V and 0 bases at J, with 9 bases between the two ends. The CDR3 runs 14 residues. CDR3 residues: CASSPWRDQETQYF. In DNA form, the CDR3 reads TGTGCCAGCAGCCCTTGGAGGGACCAAGAGACCCAGTACTTC.

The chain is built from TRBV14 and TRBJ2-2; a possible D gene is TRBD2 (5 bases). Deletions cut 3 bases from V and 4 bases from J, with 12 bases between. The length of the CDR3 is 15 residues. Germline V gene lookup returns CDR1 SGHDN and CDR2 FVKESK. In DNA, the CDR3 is TGTGCCAGCAGCCAGGTTTTAGCGACCACCGGGGAGCTGTTTTTT. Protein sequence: CASSQVLATTGELFF.

The CDR3 reads CASSFRLAGGVNEQFF. CDR3 nucleotides: TGCGCCAGCAGCTTTCGGCTAGCGGGGGGTGTAAATGAGCAGTTCTTC. This chain connects TRBV5-1 to TRBJ2-1, with 11 bases identical to TRBD2. Germline V gene data show CDR1 as SGHRS and CDR2 as YFSETQ. Germline trimming cut 2 bases from V and 7 bases from J; bases unmatched to any gene: 8. This CDR3 comprises 16 residues.

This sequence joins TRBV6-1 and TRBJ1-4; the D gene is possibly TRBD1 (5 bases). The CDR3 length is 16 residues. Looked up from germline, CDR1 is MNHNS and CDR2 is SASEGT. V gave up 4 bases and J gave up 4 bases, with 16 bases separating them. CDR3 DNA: TGTGCCAGCAGTGGAGGCGGGGCAGGGATTAATGAAAAACTGTTTTTT. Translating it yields CASSGGGAGINEKLFF.

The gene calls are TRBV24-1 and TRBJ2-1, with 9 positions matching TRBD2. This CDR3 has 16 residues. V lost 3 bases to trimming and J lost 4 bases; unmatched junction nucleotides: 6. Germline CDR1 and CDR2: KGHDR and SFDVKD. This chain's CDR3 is CATSDHRGRGYNEQFF. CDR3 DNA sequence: TGTGCCACCAGTGATCACCGCGGGAGGGGTTACAATGAGCAGTTCTTC.

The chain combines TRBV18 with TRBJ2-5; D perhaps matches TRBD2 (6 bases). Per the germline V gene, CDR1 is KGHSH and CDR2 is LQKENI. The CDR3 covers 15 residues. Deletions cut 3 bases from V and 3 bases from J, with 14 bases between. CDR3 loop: CASSPYGGLEETQYF. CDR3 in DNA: TGTGCCAGCTCACCTTACGGGGGACTGGAAGAGACCCAGTACTTC. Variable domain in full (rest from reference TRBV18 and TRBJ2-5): NAGVMQNPRHLVRRRGQEARLRCSPMKGHSHVYWYRQLPEEGLKFMVYLQKENIIDESGMPKERFSAEFPKEGPSILRIQQVVRGDSAAYFCASSPYGGLEETQYFGPGTRLLVL.

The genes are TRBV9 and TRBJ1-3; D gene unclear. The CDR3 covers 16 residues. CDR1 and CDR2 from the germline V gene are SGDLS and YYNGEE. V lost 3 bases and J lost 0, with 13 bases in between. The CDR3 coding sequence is TGTGCCAGCAGCGACGTCCCGGGTAGCTCTGGAAACACCATATATTTT. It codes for CASSDVPGSSGNTIYF.

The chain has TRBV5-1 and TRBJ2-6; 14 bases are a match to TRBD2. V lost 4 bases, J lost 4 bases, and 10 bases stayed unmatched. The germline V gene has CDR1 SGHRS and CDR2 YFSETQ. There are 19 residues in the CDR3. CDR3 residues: CASSQRLAGGPGGANVLTF. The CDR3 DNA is TGCGCCAGCAGCCAGAGACTAGCGGGAGGGCCTGGGGGGGCCAACGTCCTGACTTTC.

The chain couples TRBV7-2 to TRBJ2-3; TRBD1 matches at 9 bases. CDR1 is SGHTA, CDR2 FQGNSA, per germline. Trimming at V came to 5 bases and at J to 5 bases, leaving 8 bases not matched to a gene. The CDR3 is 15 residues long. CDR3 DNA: TGTGCCAGCAGCCCCTGGGACAGGGTGGTAGATACGCAGTATTTT. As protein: CASSPWDRVVDTQYF.

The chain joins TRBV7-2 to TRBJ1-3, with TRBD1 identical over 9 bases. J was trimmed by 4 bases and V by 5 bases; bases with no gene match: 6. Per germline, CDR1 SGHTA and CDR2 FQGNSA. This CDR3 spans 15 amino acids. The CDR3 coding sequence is TGTGCCAGCAGCCCCCGACAGGGGGGAGGAAACACCATATATTTT. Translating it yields CASSPRQGGGNTIYF.

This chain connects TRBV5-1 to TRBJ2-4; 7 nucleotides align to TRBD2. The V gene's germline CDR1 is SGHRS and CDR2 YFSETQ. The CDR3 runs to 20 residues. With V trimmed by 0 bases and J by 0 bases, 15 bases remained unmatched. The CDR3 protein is CASSLVASGPQLIAKNIQYF. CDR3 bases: TGCGCCAGCAGCTTGGTGGCTAGCGGACCTCAATTAATAGCCAAAAACATTCAGTACTTC. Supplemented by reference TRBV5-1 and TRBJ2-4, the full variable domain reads KAGVTQTPRYLIKTRGQQVTLSCSPISGHRSVSWYQQTPGQGLQFLFEYFSETQRNKGNFPGRFSGRQFSNSRSEMNVSTLELGDSALYLCASSLVASGPQLIAKNIQYFGAGTRLSVL.

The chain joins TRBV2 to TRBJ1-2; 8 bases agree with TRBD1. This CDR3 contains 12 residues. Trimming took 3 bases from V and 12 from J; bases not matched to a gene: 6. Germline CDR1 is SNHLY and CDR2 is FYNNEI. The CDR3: CASSDPRDRNTF. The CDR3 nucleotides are TGTGCCAGCAGTGACCCCCGGGACAGGAACACCTTC.

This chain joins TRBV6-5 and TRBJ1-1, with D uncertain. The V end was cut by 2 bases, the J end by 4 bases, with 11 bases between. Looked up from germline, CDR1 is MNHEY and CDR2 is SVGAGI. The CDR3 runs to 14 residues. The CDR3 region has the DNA TGTGCCAGCAGTTACGAGCCGCGGAGCACTGAAGCTTTCTTT. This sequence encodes CASSYEPRSTEAFF.

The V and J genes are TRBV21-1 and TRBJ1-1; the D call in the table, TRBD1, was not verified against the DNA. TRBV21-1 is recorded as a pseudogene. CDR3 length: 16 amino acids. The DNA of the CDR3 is TGTGCCAGCAGCCCCCCAGGGACAGGGTTCGACACTGAAGCTTTCTTT. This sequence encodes CASSPPGTGFDTEAFF.

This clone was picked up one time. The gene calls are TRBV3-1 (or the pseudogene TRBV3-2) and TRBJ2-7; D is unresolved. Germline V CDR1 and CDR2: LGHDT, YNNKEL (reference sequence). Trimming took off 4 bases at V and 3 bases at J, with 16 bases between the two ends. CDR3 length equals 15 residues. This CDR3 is CASSPLASANYEQYF. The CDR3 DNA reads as TGTGCCAGCAGCCCCCTCGCGAGCGCCAACTACGAGCAGTACTTC.

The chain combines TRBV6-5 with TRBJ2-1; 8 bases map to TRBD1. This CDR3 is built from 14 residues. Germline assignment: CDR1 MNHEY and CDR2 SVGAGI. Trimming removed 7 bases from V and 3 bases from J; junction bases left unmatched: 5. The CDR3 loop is CASTGDRIYNEQFF. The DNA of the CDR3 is TGTGCCAGCACCGGGGACAGGATCTACAATGAGCAGTTCTTC.

DNA for the CDR3: TGCGCCAGCAGCTTGTCAGGGGTTAATGAGCAGTTCTTC. It translates to CASSLSGVNEQFF. This chain uses TRBV5-1 with TRBJ2-1, with D possibly matching TRBD1 (6 bases). There are 13 residues in the CDR3. Germline CDR1 is SGHRS and CDR2 is YFSETQ. With 1 base removed from V and 7 bases from J, the gap between germline ends came to 9 bases.